This entry lists 4 T cell receptor beta chains sequenced from one sample in a study of patients and donors after allogeneic stem cell transplantation (dated by TCRdb to 2020 to 2022). Receptors were amplified or captured by RT-PCR. Instrument on record: NextSeq 550. TCRdb reprocessing: public reads trimmed at Q25 with fastp, clones called with MiXCR, in-frame beta chains kept. Rows matching on CDR3 protein sequence are summarized as one entry with the most common DNA and genes. For this sample the table gives 110,000 or so distinct CDR3 sequences, of which roughly 35% were detected only once. Jointly, the top ten make up roughly 30% of the sample. The sample taken for sequencing was blood, either unsorted or a sorted T cell fraction (not recorded which). Receptor source: a human donor who was either an allogeneic HSCT recipient or a stem cell or donor lymphocyte infusion donor (not recorded which). It is not recorded whose cells these are; they may come from a transplant donor.

The rearrangement uses TRBV20-1 and TRBJ2-7, with a possible D match to TRBD1 (6 bases). Per the germline V gene, CDR1 is DFQATT and CDR2 is SNEGSKA (reference sequence). This CDR3 region has 12 residues. Trimming took off 6 bases at V and 5 bases at J, with 14 bases between the two ends. The CDR3 coding sequence is TGCAGTGCCCGAACAGGGCCCCACGAGCAGTACTTC. Encoded protein: CSARTGPHEQYF.

The gene calls are TRBV6-6 and TRBJ2-1; TRBD1 agrees at 9 bases. The germline CDR1 and CDR2 sequences are MNHNY and SVGAGI (reference sequence). V dropped 5 bases and J dropped 9; count of bases not matched to a gene: 5. CDR3 size: 13 residues. Written as DNA, the CDR3 is TGTGCCAGCAGTCGGGACAGGGTAAGTGAGCAGTTCTTC. It is translated as CASSRDRVSEQFF.

This clonotype showed up just a few times. V and J are TRBV20-1 and TRBJ1-2; D might be TRBD1 (6 bases). V was shortened by 2 bases and J by 3 bases, with 13 bases between the two germline ends. This CDR3 spans 14 amino acids. Germline V gives CDR1 DFQATT, CDR2 SNEGSKA (reference sequence). CDR3 region: CSARLAGHHYGYTF. The CDR3 nucleotides are TGCAGTGCTAGATTAGCGGGACACCACTATGGCTACACCTTC.

This clonotype has more than one count but fewer than ten. The rearrangement links TRBV7-8 to TRBJ1-6; D remains ambiguous. V dropped 5 bases and J dropped 6 bases, with 14 bases sitting between them. The germline CDR1 and CDR2 sequences are SGHVS and FQNEAQ. The CDR3 is 15 amino acids. The CDR3 nucleotides are TGTGCCAGCAGCCCAATCGAGGGCTTTAATTCACCCCTCCACTTT. Its protein product is CASSPIEGFNSPLHF.